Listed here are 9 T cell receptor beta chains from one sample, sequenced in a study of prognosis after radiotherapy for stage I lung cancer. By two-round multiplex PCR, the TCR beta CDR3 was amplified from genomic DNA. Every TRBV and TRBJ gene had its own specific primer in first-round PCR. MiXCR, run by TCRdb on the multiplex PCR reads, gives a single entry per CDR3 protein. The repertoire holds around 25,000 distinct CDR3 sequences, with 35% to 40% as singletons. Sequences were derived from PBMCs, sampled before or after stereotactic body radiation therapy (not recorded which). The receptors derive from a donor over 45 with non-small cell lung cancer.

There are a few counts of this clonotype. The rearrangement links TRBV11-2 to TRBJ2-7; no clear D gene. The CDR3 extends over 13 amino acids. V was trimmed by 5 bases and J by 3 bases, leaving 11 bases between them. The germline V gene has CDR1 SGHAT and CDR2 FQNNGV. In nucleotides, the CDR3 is TGTGCCAGCAGCCCCCTGAAGGTCTACGAGCAGTACTTC. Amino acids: CASSPLKVYEQYF. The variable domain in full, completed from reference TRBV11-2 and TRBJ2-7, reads EAGVAQSPRYKIIEKRQSVAFWCNPISGHATLYWYQQILGQGPKLLIQFQNNGVVDDSQLPKDRFSAERLKGVDSTLKIQPAKLEDSAVYLCASSPLKVYEQYFGPGTRLTVT.

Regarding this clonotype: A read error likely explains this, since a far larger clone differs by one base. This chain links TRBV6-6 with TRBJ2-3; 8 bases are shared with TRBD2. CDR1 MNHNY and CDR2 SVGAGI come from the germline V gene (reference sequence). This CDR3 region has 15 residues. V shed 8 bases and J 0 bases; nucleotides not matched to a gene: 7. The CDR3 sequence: CASVSAGVSTDTQYF. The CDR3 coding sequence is TGTGCCAGCGTTTCAGCGGGAGTGAGCACAGATACGCAGTATTTT.

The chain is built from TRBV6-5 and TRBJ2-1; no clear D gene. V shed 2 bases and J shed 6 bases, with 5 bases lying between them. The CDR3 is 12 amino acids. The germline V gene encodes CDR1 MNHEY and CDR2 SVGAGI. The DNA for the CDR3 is TGTGCCAGCAGTTACAAGTGCAATGAGCAGTTCTTC. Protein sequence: CASSYKCNEQFF.

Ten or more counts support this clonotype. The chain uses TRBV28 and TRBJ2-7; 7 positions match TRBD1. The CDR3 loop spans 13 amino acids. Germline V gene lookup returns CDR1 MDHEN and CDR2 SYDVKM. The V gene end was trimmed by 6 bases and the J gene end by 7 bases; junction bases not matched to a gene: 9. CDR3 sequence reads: CASRRQGTGEQYF. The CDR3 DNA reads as TGTGCCAGCAGACGACAGGGTACAGGGGAGCAGTACTTC.

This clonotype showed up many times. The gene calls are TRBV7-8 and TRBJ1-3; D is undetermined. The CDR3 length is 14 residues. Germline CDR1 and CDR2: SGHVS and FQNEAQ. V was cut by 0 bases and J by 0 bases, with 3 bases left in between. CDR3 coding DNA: TGTGCCAGCAGCTTAGCTAGCTCTGGAAACACCATATATTTT. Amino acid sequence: CASSLASSGNTIYF.

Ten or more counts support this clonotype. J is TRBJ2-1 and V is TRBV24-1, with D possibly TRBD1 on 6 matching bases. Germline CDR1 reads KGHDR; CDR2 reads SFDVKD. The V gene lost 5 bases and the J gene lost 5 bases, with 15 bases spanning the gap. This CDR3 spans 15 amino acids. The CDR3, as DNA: TGTGCCACCAGTGCTTCTGGACAGTACAACAATGAGCAGTTCTTC. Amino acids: CATSASGQYNNEQFF.

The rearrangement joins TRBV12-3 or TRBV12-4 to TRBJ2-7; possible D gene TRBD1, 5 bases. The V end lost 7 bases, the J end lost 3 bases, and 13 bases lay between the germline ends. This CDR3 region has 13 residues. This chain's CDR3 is CASKAMQGYEQYF. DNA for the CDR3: TGTGCCAGCAAGGCAATGCAGGGCTACGAGCAGTACTTC.

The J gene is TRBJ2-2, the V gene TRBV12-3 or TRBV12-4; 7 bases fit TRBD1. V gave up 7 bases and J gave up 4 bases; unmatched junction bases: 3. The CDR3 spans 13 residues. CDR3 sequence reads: CASTNRGTGELFF. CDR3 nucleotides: TGTGCCAGCACCAACAGGGGCACCGGGGAGCTGTTTTTT.

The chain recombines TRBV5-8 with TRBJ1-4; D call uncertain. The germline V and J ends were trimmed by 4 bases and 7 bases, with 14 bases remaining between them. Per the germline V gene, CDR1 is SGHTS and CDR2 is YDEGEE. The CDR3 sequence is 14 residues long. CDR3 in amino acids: CASSNPGGSEKLFF. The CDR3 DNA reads TGTGCCAGCAGCAATCCGGGAGGGTCTGAAAAACTGTTTTTT. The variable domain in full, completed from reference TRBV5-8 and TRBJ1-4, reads EAGVTQSPTHLIKTRGQQATLRCSPISGHTSVYWYQQALGLGLQFLLWYDEGEERNRGNFPPRFSGRQFPNYSSELNVNALELEDSALYLCASSNPGGSEKLFFGSGTQLSVL.